This T cell receptor (beta chain) is drawn from a study of T cells in Graves' hyperthyroidism and ophthalmopathy. Notes on the study in general: The majority of expanded thyroid clonotypes above 0.001 also appeared in blood. The authors' 13 V-J model separated ophthalmopathy from stable hyperthyroidism. Ophthalmopathy prediction by the model preceded onset by a median roughly 6 months.

Remarks on this clonotype: The antigen remains unidentified. A read error may account for a junction end that differs from germline.

The diagnostic basis comprised clinical symptoms, serum thyroxine and TRAb, thyroid ultrasound and orbital computed tomography. The CDR3 length is 17 residues. Germline-derived CDR1 and CDR2 are SGHVS and FQNEAQ. RNA transcripts were the template for amplifying TCR beta CDR3 regions. An initial round of RT-PCR targeting the TCR CDR3 relied on the HTBI primer set. TCRdb processed the multiplex PCR reads anew with MiXCR; each CDR3 protein has one entry. The data hold over 700,000 distinct CDR3 sequences, with more than 30% observed a single time. This TCR was recovered from a man aged 18 to 30 with Graves' hyperthyroidism. The sample was blood. This rearrangement joins TRBV7-8 to TRBJ2-5, with TRBD2 matching 9 bases. CDR3 nucleotide sequence: TGTGCCAGCAGCTTAGATGGTAGCGGGGGCCCGGGGGAGACCCGGTACTTC. It is translated as CASSLDGSGGPGETRYF.